A selection of T cell receptor beta chains follows, all from one sample in a study of tumor-infiltrating lymphocytes in primary liver carcinoma. MiXCR was run by TCRdb on the multiplex PCR reads, yielding one entry per CDR3 protein. The sample has roughly 100,000 distinct CDR3 sequences; roughly 80% are singletons. Sequencing used liver tumor tissue from sampling region 3. These receptors originate from a man aged 35 to 55 with primary liver carcinoma and hepatitis B virus infection. Each CDR3 is given with its conserved first and last residue. A D gene is named only where the DNA matches it firmly. Clone size, where shown, is once, few, many, or a class for clones that have expanded.

>16|NA|TRBV6-4|TRBJ2-3|once
TGTGCCTGCAGTGACTCACAGATCGGGAGCACAGATACGCAGTATTTT
CACSDSQIGSTDTQYF
>15|TRBD2|TRBV5-4|TRBJ2-1|NA
TGTCCCAGCAGCCAAGGGACTAGCGGGAATATTGAGCAGTTCTTC
CPSSQGTSGNIEQFF
>15|NA|TRBV13|TRBJ2-1|once
TGTGTCAGCAGCTTAGACCAGGGCTCCTACAATGAGCAGTTCTTC
CVSSLDQGSYNEQFF
>13|NA|TRBV29-1|TRBJ2-1|NA
TGTAGCGCCGCCCCCCTCTTATACAATGAGCAGTTCTTC
CSAAPLLYNEQFF
>14|TRBD1|TRBV4-3|TRBJ2-3|NA
TGCGCCAGCCGCCGACAGGGGGGGACAGATACGCAGTATTTT
CASRRQGGTDTQYF
>16|NA|TRBV11-3|TRBJ2-7|NA
TGTGCCAGTAGCTTAGGAGGGGGTCCCAGTTCGGGCGAGCAGTACTTC
CASSLGGGPSSGEQYF
>18|TRBD1|TRBV6-5|TRBJ2-2|NA
TGTACCAGTAGGAAGGGACAGGGGTTTGGGTTGAACACCGGGGAGCTGTTTTTT
CTSRKGQGFGLNTGELFF
>14|NA|TRBV12-3/TRBV12-4|TRBJ2-1|NA
TGTGCTAGCGGACAAGGGGCGGGGTACAATGAGCAGTTCTTC
CASGQGAGYNEQFF
>15|NA|TRBV11-2|TRBJ2-1|NA
TGTGCCAGCAGCTTAGAGTCCGGTGGGGGGTATGAGCACTCCTTC
CASSLESGGGYEHSF
>14|TRBD2|TRBV6-2/TRBV6-3|TRBJ2-3|NA
TGTACCAGCAGCGGGACTTATCGCACAGATACGCAGTACTTT
CTSSGTYRTDTQYF
>14|NA|TRBV6-2/TRBV6-3|TRBJ1-1|NA
TGTGCCAGTCGACGAGGGGGGATGAACATTGAGGCTTTCTTT
CASRRGGMNIEAFF
>15|TRBD2|TRBV5-6|TRBJ2-2|NA
TGTGCCAGCAGCCGGACTAGCGTGAGGACCGGGGAACTGTTTTTT
CASSRTSVRTGELFF
>15|TRBD1|TRBV28|TRBJ1-2|NA
TGTGCCAGCAGGTCCCCGGGACAGGGGAGAAATGGCTACACCTTC
CASRSPGQGRNGYTF
>13|NA|TRBV11-1|TRBJ2-2|NA
TGTGTCAGCACTTTTTGGGACACCGGGGAGCTGTTTTTT
CVSTFWDTGELFF